The sequence of this TCR beta chain was determined in a study of CD8+ T cells in alopecia areata. Turning to the study itself: In an open-label trial, patients got 5 to 10 mg tofacitinib twice daily.

RNA was extracted and reverse transcribed into cDNA as the sequencing template. Generated by immunoSEQ multiplex PCR, the TCRdb table keeps only in-frame clones and is missing some. Here the sample spans 110,000 to 150,000 clones, approximately 85% being singletons. Study results and limitations: With patients, TCR sharing proved less clear than in mice, a difference possibly related to HLA. Sequence data from scalp samples additionally include resident alphabeta T cells of normal skin. Uncertainty remains about how baseline CD8+ expansion links to response, with one nonresponder.

Trimming removed 5 bases from V and 6 bases from J, with 4 bases in between. CDR1 is DFQATT and CDR2 is SNEGSKA in the germline V gene (reference sequence). This CDR3 has 10 residues. Treatment of the sample: oral pan-JAK inhibitor, 5-10 mg twice daily. On this clone: Antigen specificity is unknown.

This TCR came from a human donor with alopecia areata. The sequenced sample was CD8+ T cells sorted from blood, obtained at week 4, from a patient treated with tofacitinib. The chain carries TRBV20-1 and TRBJ2-2; D is undetermined. The CDR3 sequence: CSARAGELFF. Here the CDR3 DNA reads TGCAGTGCTCGCGCCGGGGAGCTGTTTTTT.